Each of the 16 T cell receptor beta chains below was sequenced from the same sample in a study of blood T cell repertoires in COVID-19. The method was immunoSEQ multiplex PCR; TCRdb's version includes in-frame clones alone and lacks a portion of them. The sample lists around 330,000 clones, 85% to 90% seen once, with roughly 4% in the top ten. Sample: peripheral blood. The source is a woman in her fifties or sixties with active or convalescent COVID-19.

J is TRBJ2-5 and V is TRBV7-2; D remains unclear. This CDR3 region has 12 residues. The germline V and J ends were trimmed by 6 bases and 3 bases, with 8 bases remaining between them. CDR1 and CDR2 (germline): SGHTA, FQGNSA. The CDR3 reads CASREWEETQYF. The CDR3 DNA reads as TGTGCCAGCAGGGAGTGGGAAGAGACCCAGTACTTC.

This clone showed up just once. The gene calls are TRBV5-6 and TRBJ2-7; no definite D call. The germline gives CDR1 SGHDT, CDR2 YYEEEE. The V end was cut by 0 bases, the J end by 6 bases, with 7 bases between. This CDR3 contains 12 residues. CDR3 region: CASSLVSVEQYF. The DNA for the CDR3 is TGTGCCAGCAGCTTGGTCTCCGTCGAGCAGTACTTC.

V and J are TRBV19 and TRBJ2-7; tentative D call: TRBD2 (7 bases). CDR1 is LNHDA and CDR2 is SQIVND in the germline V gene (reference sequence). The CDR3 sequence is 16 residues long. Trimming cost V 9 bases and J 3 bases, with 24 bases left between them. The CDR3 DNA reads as TGTGCCAGCAGGGGAAAACACCGGGAGGCTTACTACGAGCAGTACTTC. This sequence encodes CASRGKHREAYYEQYF.

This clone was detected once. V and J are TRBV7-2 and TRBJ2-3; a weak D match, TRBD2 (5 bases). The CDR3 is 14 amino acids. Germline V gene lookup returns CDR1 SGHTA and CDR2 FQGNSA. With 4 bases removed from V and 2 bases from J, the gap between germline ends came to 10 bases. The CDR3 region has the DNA TGTGCCAGCAGCTCATCGGGAACCACAGATACGCAGTATTTT. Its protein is CASSSSGTTDTQYF.

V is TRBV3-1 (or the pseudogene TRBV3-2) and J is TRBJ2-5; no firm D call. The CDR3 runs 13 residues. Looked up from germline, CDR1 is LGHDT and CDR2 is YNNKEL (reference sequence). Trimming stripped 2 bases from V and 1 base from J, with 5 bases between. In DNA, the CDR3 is TGTGCCAGCAGCCAACGCGCCCAAGAGACCCAGTACTTC. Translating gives CASSQRAQETQYF.

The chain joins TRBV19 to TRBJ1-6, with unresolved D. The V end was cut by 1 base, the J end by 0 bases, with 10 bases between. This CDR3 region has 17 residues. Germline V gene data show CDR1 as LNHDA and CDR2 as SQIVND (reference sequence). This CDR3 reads CASSIGGWSSYNSPLHF. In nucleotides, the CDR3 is TGTGCCAGTAGTATAGGCGGTTGGAGCTCCTATAATTCACCCCTCCACTTT. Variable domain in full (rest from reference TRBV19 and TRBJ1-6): DGGITQSPKYLFRKEGQNVTLSCEQNLNHDAMYWYRQDPGQGLRLIYYSQIVNDFQKGDIAEGYSVSREKKESFPLTVTSAQKNPTAFYLCASSIGGWSSYNSPLHFGNGTRLTVT.

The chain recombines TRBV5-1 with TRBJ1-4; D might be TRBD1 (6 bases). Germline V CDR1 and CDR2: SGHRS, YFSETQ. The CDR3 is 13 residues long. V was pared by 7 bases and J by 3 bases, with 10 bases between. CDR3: CASRQASNEKLFF. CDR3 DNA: TGCGCCAGCCGACAGGCGTCTAATGAAAAACTGTTTTTT.

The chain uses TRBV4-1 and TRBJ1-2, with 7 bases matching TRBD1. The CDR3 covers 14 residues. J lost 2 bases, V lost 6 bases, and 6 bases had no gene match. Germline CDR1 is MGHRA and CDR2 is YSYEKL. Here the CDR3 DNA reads TGCGCCAGCAGTAGAGACAGGGCGAACTATGGCTACACCTTC. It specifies CASSRDRANYGYTF.

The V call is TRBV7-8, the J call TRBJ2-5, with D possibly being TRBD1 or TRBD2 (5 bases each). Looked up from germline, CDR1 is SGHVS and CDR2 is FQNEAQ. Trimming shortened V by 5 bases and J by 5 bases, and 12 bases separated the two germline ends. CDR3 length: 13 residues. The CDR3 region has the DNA TGTGCCAGCAGCCGGGGCCAGGTGGAGACCCAGTACTTC. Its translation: CASSRGQVETQYF.

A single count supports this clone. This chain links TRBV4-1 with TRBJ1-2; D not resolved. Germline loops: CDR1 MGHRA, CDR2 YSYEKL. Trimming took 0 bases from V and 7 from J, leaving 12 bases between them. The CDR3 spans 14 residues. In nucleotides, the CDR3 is TGCGCCAGCAGCCAAGACTCAGGTCTCGGTGGCTACACCTTC. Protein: CASSQDSGLGGYTF.

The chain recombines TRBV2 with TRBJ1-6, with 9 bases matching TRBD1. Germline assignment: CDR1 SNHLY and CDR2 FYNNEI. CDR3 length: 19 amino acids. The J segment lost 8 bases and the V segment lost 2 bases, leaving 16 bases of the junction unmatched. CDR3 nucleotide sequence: TGTGCCAGCAGTGAAATTTCTGGACAGGGGTTTGTCACGCATTCACCCCTCCACTTT. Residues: CASSEISGQGFVTHSPLHF.

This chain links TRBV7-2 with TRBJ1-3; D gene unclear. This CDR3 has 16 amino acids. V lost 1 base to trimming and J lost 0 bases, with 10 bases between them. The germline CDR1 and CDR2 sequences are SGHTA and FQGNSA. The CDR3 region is CASSLVNTASGNTIYF. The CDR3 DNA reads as TGTGCCAGCAGCTTAGTTAACACCGCCTCTGGAAACACCATATATTTT.

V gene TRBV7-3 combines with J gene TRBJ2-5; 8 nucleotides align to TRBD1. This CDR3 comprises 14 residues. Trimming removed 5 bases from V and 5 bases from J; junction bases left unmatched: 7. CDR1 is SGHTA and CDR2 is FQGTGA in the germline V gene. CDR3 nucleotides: TGTGCCAGCAGCAAACAGGGGGGAAGGGAGACCCAGTACTTC. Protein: CASSKQGGRETQYF. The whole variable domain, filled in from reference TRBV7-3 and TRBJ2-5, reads GAGVSQTPSNKVTEKGKYVELRCDPISGHTALYWYRQSLGQGPEFLIYFQGTGAADDSGLPNDRFFAVRPEGSVSTLKIQRTERGDSAVYLCASSKQGGRETQYFGPGTRLLVL.

The CDR3 region is CASSPHGGGRIKDTQYF. The CDR3, as DNA: TGTGCCAGTAGTCCTCATGGAGGCGGGAGGATTAAAGATACGCAGTATTTT. J is TRBJ2-3 and V is TRBV19; 8 nucleotides match TRBD2. Unmatched junction bases numbered 15, after V lost 5 bases and J lost 5 bases. CDR3 length: 17 residues. Germline V gives CDR1 LNHDA, CDR2 SQIVND (reference sequence).

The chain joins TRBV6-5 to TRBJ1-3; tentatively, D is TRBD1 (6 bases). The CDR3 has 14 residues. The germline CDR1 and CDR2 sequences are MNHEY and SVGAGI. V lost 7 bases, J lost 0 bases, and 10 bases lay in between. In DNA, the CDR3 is TGTGCCAGCATACAGGGCAGCTCTGGAAACACCATATATTTT. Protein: CASIQGSSGNTIYF.

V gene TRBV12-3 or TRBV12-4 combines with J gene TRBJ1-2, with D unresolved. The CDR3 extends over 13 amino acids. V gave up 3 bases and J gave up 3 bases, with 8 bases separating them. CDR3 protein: CASSLREDYGYTF. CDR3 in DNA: TGTGCCAGCAGTTTGAGGGAGGACTATGGCTACACCTTC.